This TCR beta chain was obtained from a study of blood T cell repertoires in COVID-19 (dated by TCRdb to 2018 to 2021). Some background on the complete study: For ImmuneRACE Cohort 3, a participant was defined as recovered based on two consecutive negative NP/OP PCR tests, clearance by a healthcare professional, or resolution of symptoms. The collaborator samples originated in the United States, Italy and Spain and spanned the acute and convalescent phases of COVID-19. The material from the prospective study consisted of cDNA or gDNA derived from T cells, B-cell-depleted T cells, or PBMCs. Deeply sampled blood TCRbeta repertoires from subjects exposed to, actively infected with, or recovered from COVID-19 were included in the dataset. A freely available public database, intended as a resource for researchers studying the immune response to SARS-CoV-2, is where the repertoires were released. Samples were obtained from the ongoing ImmuneRACE study (first 160 participants) and from roughly 1,300 subjects provided by 6 global collaborators. Sample metadata almost always included a de-identified subject ID, COVID-19 status, age in years and sex. HLA class I and class II types, where available, came from metadata supplied by the sample provider rather than from assay-based typing.

TCRbeta CDR3 regions were amplified from genomic DNA using the immunoSEQ Assay, a bias-controlled multiplex PCR. On the authors' methods: The number of nucleated cells in each sample was estimated from the amplification of reference gene primers within the assay. To quantify the absolute abundance of each unique TCRbeta CDR3 rearrangement, sequence reads were collapsed and filtered. For each sample, productive Simpson clonality was calculated as the square root of Simpson's diversity index across productive rearrangements. As stored in TCRdb, this immuneACCESS dataset retains in-frame rearrangements with V and J assigned. A fraction of the clones does not appear; measured against another copy, unresolved V genes explain less than half of the discrepancy, and the remainder lacks a known reason. The V and J calls and clone size were taken over from that table, and D and trimming were inferred from the DNA. The sample profile shows under 400,000 clones; about 87% of them were found once. The top ten constitute roughly 2% of the sample.

On this clone itself: What antigen it recognizes has not been identified. Base qualities were left out, and no much larger clone turns up one base away.

Participants in the prospective study were aged about 18 to 100 years, lived in about two dozen United States geographic areas, and enrolled through a virtual design. In the prospective study, participants were assigned to cohorts based on the clinical history participants reported in a screening survey and a study questionnaire. Mobile phlebotomists in the prospective study collected whole blood, serum and a nasopharyngeal or oropharyngeal swab from every participant. Prospective study participants could optionally give additional blood draws and questionnaires over an approximately two-month period. Blood samples from the prospective study were shipped frozen or at room temperature prior to DNA extraction. CDR1 and CDR2, per the germline V gene, are MGHDK and SYGVNS. Deletion took 2 bases off V and 2 bases off J, with a span of 7 bases between the germline ends. Spanning cysteine to phenylalanine, the CDR3 consists of 14 amino acids. Only the CDR3 portion is preserved as DNA: 42 bases, with reading frame beginning at the first base.

Study-wide findings and limitations: The amount of clinical and demographic metadata varied by source and participant and was provided uncurated.

Sequenced input: PBMCs or T cells enriched from blood (not recorded which). This sequence uses TRBV25-1 and TRBJ1-3; possibly the D gene is TRBD1, per 6 matching bases. The sequence derives from a middle-aged man in a cohort exposed to, infected with or recovered from COVID-19 (not recorded which). CDR3 sequence: CASSEPGAGNTIYF. The nucleotides read TGTGCCAGCAGTGAACCAGGGGCTGGAAACACCATATATTTT.